These 9 T cell receptor beta chains were sequenced from one sample in a study of T cell responses to AZD1222 COVID-19 vaccine (TCRdb year 2021). In the paper's terms, the time point label means: baseline before first vaccination. Libraries were constructed by the immunoSEQ multiplex PCR assay. The source is immuneACCESS, and TCRdb retained only in-frame sequences with V and J called. Part of the clones is not carried over; for the studies checked, unresolved V genes explain less than half of this, and the remainder is unexplained. The sample data list roughly 120,000 clones, and 70% to 90% of these were observed just once. Approximately 17% of the sample goes to the ten largest clones. The source was peripheral blood, collected on day 0 of AZD1222 vaccination. The receptors shown here come from an adult in good health.

This chain joins TRBV6-6 and TRBJ1-1; TRBD1 aligns across 7 bases. This CDR3 contains 14 residues. Germline V CDR1 and CDR2: MNHNY, SVGAGI (reference sequence). V was clipped by 5 bases and J by 5 bases; unmatched bases: 8. CDR3 in amino acids: CASSTPPGGTEAFF. The DNA for the CDR3 is TGTGCCAGCAGTACCCCCCCAGGGGGGACTGAAGCTTTCTTT.

This clone showed up just once. The chain is built from TRBV10-3 and TRBJ2-2; 11 positions match TRBD2. CDR3 size: 14 residues. The V gene end was trimmed by 11 bases and the J gene end by 7 bases; junction bases not matched to a gene: 9. Germline CDR1 is ENHRY and CDR2 is SYGVKD. This chain's CDR3 is CAVKTSGTVGELFF. The CDR3 coding sequence is TGTGCCGTAAAGACTAGCGGGACGGTCGGGGAGCTGTTTTTT.

This clone has only one observation. J is TRBJ1-5 and V is TRBV18; 10 positions agree with TRBD1. V was pared by 6 bases and J by 5 bases, with 4 bases of the junction left unmatched. Germline V gene data show CDR1 as KGHSH and CDR2 as LQKENI. CDR3 length: 14 residues. The DNA for the CDR3 is TGTGCCAGCTCCAGGGACAGGGGAGATCAGCCCCAGCATTTT. The encoded protein is CASSRDRGDQPQHF.

This chain connects TRBV6-1 to TRBJ1-3; 8 nucleotides match TRBD1. The CDR3 consists of 16 residues. Germline values: CDR1 MNHNS, CDR2 SASEGT. V was pared by 2 bases and J by 3 bases, with 6 bases of the junction left unmatched. The CDR3 region is CASSELADRVGNTIYF. CDR3 bases: TGTGCCAGCAGTGAATTGGCGGACAGGGTTGGAAACACCATATATTTT.

J is TRBJ1-3 and V is TRBV5-1; TRBD1 matches at 7 bases. V lost 2 bases to trimming and J lost 4 bases; unmatched junction nucleotides: 6. This CDR3 is 15 amino acids long. Germline assignment: CDR1 SGHRS and CDR2 YFSETQ. DNA for the CDR3: TGCGCCAGCAGCTTAGAGGGACAGAGCGGAAACACCATATATTTT. Residues: CASSLEGQSGNTIYF.

V is TRBV20-1 and J is TRBJ2-7; D uncertain. Germline CDR1 DFQATT, CDR2 SNEGSKA (reference sequence). Trimming left V 6 bases short and J 5 bases short, with 11 bases between. CDR3 length equals 11 residues. CDR3 amino acids: CSAREAHEQYF. The DNA of the CDR3 is TGCAGTGCCCGAGAGGCCCACGAGCAGTACTTC.

This clone was recorded a few times. The CDR3 spells CASFSRSEPPGNTIYF. The CDR3 region has the DNA TGTGCCAGTTTTTCGCGGTCCGAGCCGCCGGGAAACACCATATATTTT. The gene calls are TRBV19 and TRBJ1-3; unclear D gene. CDR3 size: 16 residues. V was trimmed by 8 bases and J by 4 bases, leaving 21 bases between them. Germline CDR1 and CDR2: LNHDA and SQIVND (reference sequence). Supplemented by reference TRBV19 and TRBJ1-3, the full variable domain reads DGGITQSPKYLFRKEGQNVTLSCEQNLNHDAMYWYRQDPGQGLRLIYYSQIVNDFQKGDIAEGYSVSREKKESFPLTVTSAQKNPTAFYLCASFSRSEPPGNTIYFGEGSWLTVV.

This chain joins TRBV3-1 (or the pseudogene TRBV3-2) and TRBJ2-2; D is possibly TRBD2 (6 bases). This CDR3 region has 13 residues. Trimming removed 6 bases from V and 5 bases from J, with 10 bases in between. Germline loops: CDR1 LGHDT, CDR2 YNNKEL (reference sequence). The CDR3 DNA is TGTGCCAGCAGACCTGGAGGGACCGGGGAGCTGTTTTTT. This encodes CASRPGGTGELFF.

The chain carries TRBV5-6 and TRBJ2-7; perhaps TRBD2 as D (6 bases). CDR3 size: 16 residues. V lost 3 bases and J 5 bases, leaving 21 bases between the germline ends. Germline V gene sequence: CDR1 SGHDT, CDR2 YYEEEE. This CDR3 is CASSWGGGGPRNEQYF. CDR3 sequence (DNA): TGTGCCAGCAGCTGGGGAGGTGGGGGTCCCCGGAACGAGCAGTACTTC.